This T cell receptor beta chain was sequenced for a study of T cells in narcolepsy. Points from the study as a whole: In some patient and control memory CD4+ samples, autoreactive clones were absent. Comparing one patient's CSF and blood CD4+ clonotypes highlighted HCRT- and TRIB2-specific autoreactive clonotypes. Healthy controls reportedly lacked the autoreactive clonotypes serially found in patients' blood.

CDR1 is SGHAT and CDR2 is FQNNGV in the germline V gene. Deletions cut 5 bases from V and 0 bases from J, with 7 bases between. There are 13 residues in the CDR3. Remarks on this clone: Its antigen is not identified.

Here immunoSEQ multiplex PCR was the method, and the copy in TCRdb shows in-frame clones only, minus some. The sample has tens of thousands of clones; roughly 81% are singletons. V is TRBV11-2 and J is TRBJ2-5, with unresolved D. The TCR was taken from a human donor with narcolepsy. The source material was CD45RA- memory CD4+ T cells from PBMCs. For the CDR3, the DNA is TGTGCCAGCAGCCCAGGACACCAAGAGACCCAGTACTTC. Amino acid sequence: CASSPGHQETQYF.